The clone carrying this TCR beta chain was recorded once. Sample treatment: about 20 received Ad26.COV2.S at low or high dose, single or two shots; 5 received placebo; per-sample allocation not given. Sampling was performed 63 days after the first vaccine or placebo injection. The data belong to a study of Ad26.COV2.S vaccination and SARS-CoV-2 variants. Sequencing used immunoSEQ multiplex PCR; TCRdb keeps in-frame clones, though not all of them. The table has approximately 400,000 clones, 83% seen once. This specimen was peripheral blood, taken in a trial of Ad26.COV2.S vaccine versus placebo. The clonotype comes from a person aged 18-60 years who received the Ad26.COV2.S COVID-19 vaccine or a placebo.

The CDR3 region is CASSLQGDYTEAFF. The CDR3 bases are TGTGCCAGCAGCTTACAGGGGGATTACACTGAAGCTTTCTTT. V usage is TRBV7-9 and J usage is TRBJ1-1, with 7 bases that match TRBD1. J gave up 3 bases and V 2 bases, and 3 bases lay outside the gene matches. The germline V gene has CDR1 SEHNR and CDR2 FQNEAQ (reference sequence). This CDR3 is 14 amino acids long. Full variable domain (rest looked up from reference TRBV7-9 and TRBJ1-1): DTGVSQNPRHKITKRGQNVTFRCDPISEHNRLYWYRQTLGQGPEFLTYFQNEAQLEKSRLLSDRFSAERPKGSFSTLEIQRTEQGDSAMYLCASSLQGDYTEAFFGQGTRLTVV.